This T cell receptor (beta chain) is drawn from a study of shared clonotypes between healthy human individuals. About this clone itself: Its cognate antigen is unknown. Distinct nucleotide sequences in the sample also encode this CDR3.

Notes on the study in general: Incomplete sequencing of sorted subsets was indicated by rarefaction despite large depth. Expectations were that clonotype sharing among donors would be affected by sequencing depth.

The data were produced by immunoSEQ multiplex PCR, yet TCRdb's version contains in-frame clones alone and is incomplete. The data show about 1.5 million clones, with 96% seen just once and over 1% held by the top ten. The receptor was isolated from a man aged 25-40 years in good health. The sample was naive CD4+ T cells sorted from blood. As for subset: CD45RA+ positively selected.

The CDR3 DNA reads as TGTGCCAGCAGTCATAGCAATCAGCCCCAGCATTTT. Translation: CASSHSNQPQHF. This sequence joins TRBV28 and TRBJ1-5; D ambiguous. The CDR3 consists of 12 residues. Trimming stripped 5 bases from V and 0 bases from J, with 2 bases between. Germline values: CDR1 MDHEN, CDR2 SYDVKM.